Below are 2 T cell receptor beta chains sequenced from a single sample in a study of OX40 agonist ivuxolimab in advanced cancers. Method: immunoSEQ multiplex PCR; TCRdb's copy keeps in-frame clones and lacks some. The sample has tens of thousands of clones, about 88% seen once. Here the sequenced sample was CD4+ or CD8+ T cells sorted from blood, taken in a trial of the OX40 agonist ivuxolimab. The receptors were sampled from an adult with an advanced solid tumor such as melanoma, head and neck, liver or kidney cancer.

This chain uses TRBV5-1 with TRBJ2-1; TRBD2 agrees at 12 bases. Trimming removed 4 bases from V and 7 bases from J; junction bases left unmatched: 6. This CDR3 region has 15 residues. From germline, CDR1 is SGHRS and CDR2 YFSETQ. Written as DNA, the CDR3 is TGCGCCAGCAGCCCACTAGCGGGAGGCGCTAATGAGCAGTTCTTC. Its protein is CASSPLAGGANEQFF.

V gene TRBV11-2 combines with J gene TRBJ2-7; 7 bases agree with TRBD1. This CDR3 is built from 12 residues. Germline V gene lookup returns CDR1 SGHAT and CDR2 FQNNGV. V dropped 5 bases and J dropped 7; count of bases not matched to a gene: 5. CDR3 DNA sequence: TGTGCCAGCAGCCGACAGGGCTGGGAGCAGTACTTC. It translates to CASSRQGWEQYF.